The 6 T cell receptor beta chains below all came from one sample that was sequenced in a study of graft-versus-host responses after intestinal transplantation. Profiled with immunoSEQ multiplex PCR; TCRdb holds only in-frame clones, not every one. The sample comprises 15,000 to 20,000 clones, roughly 90% of which are singletons, and 1.9% rests with the top ten. Sequenced material: PBMCs, taken roughly 54 weeks after transplant. All receptors derive from a human patient who received an intestinal transplant, so some T cells may come from the graft donor.

The genes are TRBV6-5 and TRBJ1-1; possible D gene TRBD1, 6 bases. This CDR3 is 15 amino acids long. Trimming cost V 5 bases and J 0 bases, with 13 bases left between them. Per the germline V gene, CDR1 is MNHEY and CDR2 is SVGAGI. This CDR3 reads CASSRKQGLNTEAFF. The CDR3 region has the DNA TGTGCCAGCAGTAGAAAACAGGGATTGAACACTGAAGCTTTCTTT.

The rearrangement uses TRBV6-4 and TRBJ2-1; TRBD2 matches 9 bases. The CDR3 loop spans 14 amino acids. V was clipped by 6 bases and J by 8 bases; unmatched bases: 8. The germline gives CDR1 MRHNA, CDR2 SNTAGT. The CDR3 loop is CASSALAGIHEQFF. The CDR3 DNA follows: TGTGCCAGCAGCGCTCTAGCGGGAATCCATGAGCAGTTCTTC.

This chain links TRBV6-5 with TRBJ2-7; the match to TRBD1 covers 9 bases. Trimming cost V 2 bases and J 2 bases; bases outside gene matches: 7. This CDR3 is built from 16 residues. Germline CDR1 is MNHEY and CDR2 is SVGAGI. The CDR3 region has the DNA TGTGCCAGCAGTTACGGTGAGGGACAGGGTACCTACGAGCAGTACTTC. Its protein product is CASSYGEGQGTYEQYF.

The rearrangement joins TRBV9 to TRBJ1-1; 7 nucleotides line up with TRBD1. From germline, CDR1 is SGDLS and CDR2 YYNGEE. The V gene end was trimmed by 0 bases and the J gene end by 0 bases; junction bases not matched to a gene: 11. This CDR3 comprises 18 residues. CDR3 region: CASSVEGQIGVLNTEAFF. In DNA, the CDR3 is TGTGCCAGCAGCGTAGAGGGACAGATCGGGGTCCTGAACACTGAAGCTTTCTTT.

This clone appeared a single time. This chain links TRBV5-1 with TRBJ2-3; perhaps TRBD1 as D (5 bases). The CDR3 loop spans 15 amino acids. The V and J ends lost 0 bases and 6 bases respectively, with 14 bases between them. Germline lookup yields CDR1 SGHRS and CDR2 YFSETQ. Here the CDR3 DNA reads TGCGCCAGCAGCTTGGCGACCCCTGGGGCGGATACGCAGTATTTT. Its translation is CASSLATPGADTQYF.

The chain carries TRBV10-1 and TRBJ2-5; tentatively, D is TRBD1 or TRBD2 (5 bases each). Germline V gene lookup returns CDR1 WNHNN and CDR2 SYGVQD (reference sequence). V lost 4 bases, J lost 5 bases, and 11 bases lay in between. The CDR3 is made up of 13 amino acids. CDR3 loop: CASSAGPRETQYF. DNA for the CDR3: TGCGCCAGCAGTGCGGGGCCAAGGGAGACCCAGTACTTC.